This TCR beta chain was sequenced during a study of blood T cell repertoires in COVID-19. The overall study: Italy, Spain and the United States were the sources of the convalescent and acute COVID-19 samples. The cDNA or gDNA used as material had been derived from T cells, B-cell-depleted T cells, or PBMCs.

Original data processing: Nucleated cell number was recorded as an estimate derived from reference gene primer amplification. Measured with immunoSEQ multiplex PCR; TCRdb has only the in-frame clones, and not every one. V, J and clone size reflect that table, while D and trimming were determined from the DNA. The table lists around 70,000 clones, roughly 82% of them singletons. This CDR3 has 14 residues. CDR1 is WNHNN, CDR2 SYGVQD, per germline (reference sequence). The junction had 2 bases not matched to a gene; V was cut back by 4 bases and J by 1 base. Source material: peripheral blood. The TCR sequence derives from a man aged 55-75 years with acute or convalescent COVID-19. The chain recombines TRBV10-1 with TRBJ2-3, with 7 positions matching TRBD1. In DNA, the CDR3 is TGCGCCAGCAGTGGAGACAGGGGCACAGATACGCAGTATTTT. This gives the protein CASSGDRGTDTQYF.